The 20 T cell receptor beta chains below come from one sample, sequenced in a study of CD4 T cells in relation to SARS-CoV-2 and coronaviruses. Measured with immunoSEQ multiplex PCR; TCRdb has only the in-frame clones, and not every one. The sample records 20,000 to 30,000 clones, 65% to 80% being singletons. These TCRs' antigens remain unknown. Unexposed donor CD4+ T cells date from 2011-2018, before the COVID-19 pandemic. The cells were cultured for under twelve days before CD4+ T cells were isolated. The source material was CD4+ T cells from PBMCs, cultured in vitro. These receptor sequences come from a human donor in good health.

The V gene is TRBV6-2 or TRBV6-3, the J gene TRBJ1-5, with no clear D. There are 15 residues in the CDR3. Germline lookup yields CDR1 MNHEY and CDR2 SVGEGT. V lost 2 bases and J 3 bases, leaving 11 bases between the germline ends. In DNA, the CDR3 is TGTGCCAGCAGTTACCAGGCAGGTTCCAATCAGCCCCAGCATTTT. This gives the protein CASSYQAGSNQPQHF.

The chain joins TRBV27 to TRBJ1-1; D is possibly TRBD1 (5 bases). There are 14 residues in the CDR3. Between the trimmed V and J ends, which lost 6 bases and 0 bases, there was a span of 11 bases. Germline V gene sequence: CDR1 MNHEY, CDR2 SMNVEV (reference sequence). CDR3 in amino acids: CASRDGTLNTEAFF. In DNA form, the CDR3 reads TGTGCCAGCAGGGATGGGACCTTGAACACTGAAGCTTTCTTT.

The chain joins TRBV20-1 to TRBJ2-7; 7 bases fit TRBD1. This CDR3 has 15 amino acids. V shed 3 bases, J shed 2 bases, and the junction held 10 bases outside the gene matches. Germline V gene sequence: CDR1 DFQATT, CDR2 SNEGSKA (reference sequence). CDR3 residues: CSASIARTGTYEQYF. The CDR3 DNA reads TGCAGTGCTAGTATAGCTAGGACAGGAACCTACGAGCAGTACTTC.

This clone is a singleton in its sample. This chain links TRBV19 with TRBJ1-1, with TRBD1 identical over 8 bases. The germline CDR1 and CDR2 sequences are LNHDA and SQIVND (reference sequence). CDR3 length: 16 amino acids. J lost 1 base, V lost 5 bases, and 9 bases had no gene match. DNA of the CDR3: TGTGCCAGTAGTCCCCCAGACAGGGGATGGAACACTGAAGCTTTCTTT. Its translation: CASSPPDRGWNTEAFF.

This clone was seen once. This chain uses TRBV29-1 with TRBJ2-3, with D possibly called TRBD1 or TRBD2 (6 bases each). V was shortened by 6 bases and J by 7 bases, with 26 bases between the two germline ends. Germline-derived CDR1 and CDR2 are SQVTM and ANQGSEA. This CDR3 contains 16 residues. This chain's CDR3 is CSVEGPWRGAGNTQYF. DNA for the CDR3: TGCAGCGTGGAGGGTCCCTGGAGGGGGGCTGGAAATACGCAGTATTTT.

The chain is built from TRBV18 and TRBJ2-7; 10 nucleotides line up with TRBD2. CDR1 KGHSH and CDR2 LQKENI come from the germline V gene. This CDR3 spans 18 amino acids. V dropped 3 bases and J dropped 1; count of bases not matched to a gene: 12. The CDR3 loop is CASSPPGAGGYRSYEQYF. Here the CDR3 DNA reads TGTGCCAGCTCACCGCCGGGAGCGGGAGGGTATAGGTCCTACGAGCAGTACTTC.

This clone turned up a few times. The V call is TRBV5-1, the J call TRBJ2-7; unclear D gene. Trimming pared 0 bases from V and 4 bases from J, leaving 8 bases between. The CDR3 consists of 13 residues. The germline gives CDR1 SGHRS, CDR2 YFSETQ. The CDR3 loop reads CASSLDREYEQYF. The CDR3 DNA reads as TGCGCCAGCAGCTTGGACAGAGAATACGAGCAGTACTTC.

This chain connects TRBV4-3 to TRBJ1-1; D is perhaps TRBD1 (5 bases). The CDR3 contains 15 residues. V was trimmed by 1 base and J by 4 bases, leaving 13 bases between them. CDR1 LGHNA and CDR2 YSLEER come from the germline V gene. In DNA, the CDR3 is TGCGCCAGCAGCCAAGGGGGCGCGGGCATCACTGAAGCTTTCTTT. It encodes CASSQGGAGITEAFF.

The chain has TRBV13 and TRBJ2-7, with a weak D call TRBD2 (6 bases). Germline loops: CDR1 PRHDT, CDR2 FYEKMQ (reference sequence). V was pared by 3 bases and J by 4 bases, with 13 bases between. The CDR3 totals 14 residues. CDR3 sequence reads: CASSLGTAGYEQYF. The CDR3 bases are TGTGCCAGCAGCTTGGGGACTGCAGGGTACGAGCAGTACTTC.

V usage is TRBV7-8 and J usage is TRBJ1-5; 7 nucleotides line up with TRBD1. Trimming cost V 5 bases and J 2 bases; bases outside gene matches: 6. The CDR3 runs to 15 residues. Germline CDR1 is SGHVS and CDR2 is FQNEAQ. The CDR3 region has the DNA TGTGCCAGCAGCCCACTCGGGACAGGCAATCAGCCCCAGCATTTT. Translation gives CASSPLGTGNQPQHF.

The chain employs TRBV6-2 or TRBV6-3 and TRBJ1-1; 7 bases line up with TRBD1. Germline CDR1 reads MNHEY; CDR2 reads SVGEGT. This CDR3 has 13 residues. V shed 5 bases, J shed 1 base, and the junction held 1 base outside the gene matches. The CDR3 protein is CASSDRANTEAFF. The CDR3, as DNA: TGTGCCAGCAGTGACAGGGCGAACACTGAAGCTTTCTTT.

The rearrangement links TRBV2 to TRBJ1-1; 9 nucleotides match TRBD1. CDR3 length: 13 residues. After removal of 2 bases from V and 13 bases from J, the junction contained 8 bases not matched to a gene. Germline V CDR1 and CDR2: SNHLY, FYNNEI. The CDR3: CASSEIGTGRGFF. The CDR3 nucleotides read TGTGCCAGCAGTGAAATCGGGACAGGGAGAGGTTTCTTT.

The chain combines TRBV19 with TRBJ2-2; D not resolved. V lost 5 bases and J lost 1, with 11 bases in between. Germline-derived CDR1 and CDR2 are LNHDA and SQIVND (reference sequence). The CDR3 length is 15 residues. CDR3 loop: CASSPQEQNTGELFF. The CDR3 bases are TGTGCCAGTAGTCCCCAAGAACAGAACACCGGGGAGCTGTTTTTT.

This chain links TRBV18 with TRBJ2-7, with TRBD2 as a possible D gene (6 bases). There are 13 residues in the CDR3. V lost 2 bases, J lost 6 bases, and 11 bases lay in between. Germline V lookup: CDR1 KGHSH, CDR2 LQKENI. The CDR3 region has the DNA TGTGCCAGCTCACCAGGGTCCGGGGGCGAGCAGTACTTC. It yields the protein CASSPGSGGEQYF.

This clone appeared a single time. The rearrangement links TRBV4-3 to TRBJ2-1; 11 bases are shared with TRBD2. CDR3 length: 16 amino acids. V was pared by 4 bases and J by 3 bases, with 5 bases of the junction left unmatched. From germline, CDR1 is LGHNA and CDR2 YSLEER. CDR3 loop: CASSRDSGGVYNEQFF. The DNA of the CDR3 is TGCGCCAGCAGCCGAGATAGCGGGGGGGTCTACAATGAGCAGTTCTTC.

The chain uses TRBV11-2 and TRBJ2-3; D unclear. The ends were cut back, 5 bases at V and 0 bases at J, with 6 bases in the middle. CDR3 size: 13 residues. Germline loops: CDR1 SGHAT, CDR2 FQNNGV. The CDR3 bases are TGTGCCAGCAGCCTACAAAGCACAGATACGCAGTATTTT. As protein: CASSLQSTDTQYF.

There are a few counts of this clone. The chain is built from TRBV2 and TRBJ1-1; D gene ambiguous. CDR1 and CDR2 (germline): SNHLY, FYNNEI. V was clipped by 4 bases and J by 0 bases, with 6 bases between them. The CDR3 consists of 13 residues. The CDR3: CASSVDMNTEAFF. CDR3 nucleotide sequence: TGTGCCAGCAGTGTCGACATGAACACTGAAGCTTTCTTT.

This chain uses TRBV4-3 with TRBJ2-1, with TRBD2 matching 8 bases. Germline assignment: CDR1 LGHNA and CDR2 YSLEER. The length of the CDR3 is 19 residues. J was trimmed by 9 bases and V by 1 base; bases with no gene match: 20. The CDR3 bases are TGCGCCAGCAGCCAAGGCATATCGTGGCGGGAGGACCCCTCCGCTGAGCAGTTCTTC. Translated: CASSQGISWREDPSAEQFF.

The gene calls are TRBV9 and TRBJ2-7; perhaps TRBD2 as D (6 bases). Germline V lookup: CDR1 SGDLS, CDR2 YYNGEE. V was pared by 0 bases and J by 5 bases, with 18 bases between. This CDR3 has 16 residues. CDR3 protein: CASSVDPSGGRNEQYF. The CDR3, as DNA: TGTGCCAGCAGCGTAGACCCCTCGGGTGGGAGGAACGAGCAGTACTTC.

V usage is TRBV7-3 and J usage is TRBJ2-1, with TRBD2 identical over 10 bases. The length of the CDR3 is 16 residues. The ends lost 5 bases at V and 8 bases at J; junction bases unmatched: 12. The germline V gene encodes CDR1 SGHTA and CDR2 FQGTGA. The CDR3, as DNA: TGTGCCAGCAGCCCCCAAGCGGGGGGGGCTTATGATGAGCAGTTCTTC. Its protein product is CASSPQAGGAYDEQFF.